Below, one T cell receptor (beta chain) is given with its context. The antigen remains undetermined. This sample is drawn from a study of blood T cells in healthy people across ages. The CDR3 covers 15 residues. Trimming at V came to 6 bases and at J to 4 bases, leaving 8 bases not matched to a gene. Primed by a sample-barcoded 5' primer and a J-beta primer mix, a second PCR proceeded for 7 to 11 cycles. A tag from a template-switch adaptor with 12 random nucleotides marked each cDNA molecule. Each CDR3 protein gets one entry after TCRdb re-called the 5' RACE reads with MiXCR. The table has 1.5 million to 2 million distinct CDR3 sequences, just under 50% seen once; the top ten hold around 2.1%. General study points: Both higher diversity and more naive CD4+ cells marked long-lived donors when set against aged donors. TCR beta diversity correlated strongly with naive T cell percentage.

The source material was blood. The rearrangement uses TRBV12-3 or TRBV12-4 and TRBJ1-2, with 10 bases identical to TRBD1. The TCR originated in a woman between 40 and 55 years old in good health. The CDR3 reads CASRPPGQGIYGYTF. DNA of the CDR3: TGTGCCAGCAGACCCCCGGGACAGGGGATCTATGGCTACACCTTC.